The 18 T cell receptor beta chains given below trace back to one sample, sequenced in a study of blood T cell repertoires in COVID-19. This table comes from immunoSEQ multiplex PCR, and its TCRdb copy is limited to in-frame clones, with some not included. The sample yields roughly 27,000 clones, around 87% seen once. Specimen: peripheral blood. The receptors here all came from a man aged 60-69 years with acute or convalescent COVID-19.

The rearrangement joins TRBV18 to TRBJ1-1; weak D call: TRBD1 (6 bases). Trimming pared 6 bases from V and 3 bases from J, leaving 11 bases between. Germline assignment: CDR1 KGHSH and CDR2 LQKENI. This CDR3 is built from 13 residues. The CDR3 DNA reads TGTGCCAGCTCTGTGGGGGCCTACACTGAAGCTTTCTTT. Encoded protein: CASSVGAYTEAFF.

The sample holds a few counts of this clone. V usage is TRBV5-1 and J usage is TRBJ2-2; TRBD1 might be the D (6 bases). CDR3 size: 17 residues. The germline V and J ends were trimmed by 2 bases and 3 bases, with 17 bases remaining between them. Germline CDR1 is SGHRS and CDR2 is YFSETQ. This CDR3 reads CASSLTIRDIYTGELFF. The CDR3 DNA is TGCGCCAGCAGCTTAACAATCCGGGACATATACACCGGGGAGCTGTTTTTT.

The V and J genes are TRBV7-2 and TRBJ2-4; 11 nucleotides agree with TRBD2. Trimming removed 3 bases from V and 7 bases from J; junction bases left unmatched: 8. The CDR3 runs to 16 residues. Per germline, CDR1 SGHTA and CDR2 FQGNSA. For the CDR3, the DNA is TGTGCCAGCAGCTTCATCGTAGCGGGGGGGCCGAACATTCAGTACTTC. It is translated as CASSFIVAGGPNIQYF.

The chain links TRBV6-5 to TRBJ2-1, with 10 bases aligning to TRBD2. With 4 bases clipped from V and 6 bases from J, the junction kept 9 bases outside the gene matches. The CDR3 has 16 residues. Germline loops: CDR1 MNHEY, CDR2 SVGAGI. This CDR3 is CASSSSISGGANEQFF. The CDR3, as DNA: TGTGCCAGCAGTTCCTCTATCAGCGGGGGGGCCAATGAGCAGTTCTTC.

V gene TRBV19 combines with J gene TRBJ1-2, with 9 bases matching TRBD1. Germline V gives CDR1 LNHDA, CDR2 SQIVND (reference sequence). The CDR3 consists of 14 residues. V was clipped by 6 bases and J by 6 bases; unmatched bases: 8. In DNA form, the CDR3 reads TGTGCCAGTAGAGGGACAGGGAGATTCGATGGCTACACCTTC. This codes for CASRGTGRFDGYTF.

The chain carries TRBV15 and TRBJ1-2, with 12 bases aligning to TRBD1. The germline V gene encodes CDR1 LNHNV and CDR2 YYDKDF (reference sequence). CDR3 length: 17 residues. After removal of 0 bases from V and 5 bases from J, the junction contained 7 bases not matched to a gene. CDR3 sequence (DNA): TGTGCCACCAGCAGAGAGGCTGGGACAGGGGGCGGGTATGGCTACACCTTC. The encoded protein is CATSREAGTGGGYGYTF.

The rearrangement uses TRBV7-9 and TRBJ1-1; D is unresolved. V shed 2 bases and J shed 3 bases, with 7 bases lying between them. CDR3 size: 13 residues. Germline lookup yields CDR1 SEHNR and CDR2 FQNEAQ (reference sequence). The CDR3 nucleotides are TGTGCCAGCAGCTTATCAGGATACACTGAAGCTTTCTTT. Translating it yields CASSLSGYTEAFF.

The chain is built from TRBV9 and TRBJ1-2; 12 positions agree with TRBD1. This CDR3 is built from 15 residues. In germline, CDR1 is SGDLS, CDR2 YYNGEE. V gave up 3 bases and J gave up 3 bases; unmatched junction bases: 3. CDR3 sequence reads: CASSEGQGAYYGYTF. The DNA for the CDR3 is TGTGCCAGCAGCGAGGGACAGGGGGCCTACTATGGCTACACCTTC.

This clone was found a few times. The chain employs TRBV6-5 and TRBJ2-7; 7 bases are a match to TRBD2. Germline lookup yields CDR1 MNHEY and CDR2 SVGAGI. The CDR3 totals 13 residues. Trimming removed 5 bases from V and 3 bases from J; junction bases left unmatched: 4. The CDR3 is CASSLAALYEQYF. CDR3 DNA sequence: TGTGCCAGCAGTCTAGCGGCCCTCTACGAGCAGTACTTC.

The gene calls are TRBV27 and TRBJ2-1; TRBD2 is a possible D gene (7 bases). Germline V gene lookup returns CDR1 MNHEY and CDR2 SMNVEV (reference sequence). The CDR3 totals 12 residues. The CDR3: CSTGRAYNEQFF. CDR3 DNA sequence: TGTTCAACAGGGAGGGCCTACAATGAGCAGTTCTTC.

J is TRBJ2-4 and V is TRBV3-1 (or the pseudogene TRBV3-2); D perhaps matches TRBD1 (7 bases). Germline lookup yields CDR1 LGHDT and CDR2 YNNKEL (reference sequence). This CDR3 is 16 amino acids long. Between the trimmed V and J ends, which lost 1 base and 7 bases, there was a span of 17 bases. In nucleotides, the CDR3 is TGTGCCAGCAGCCAAGTAAACCGGGACAGCGGGAACATTCAGTACTTC. Residues: CASSQVNRDSGNIQYF.

The rearrangement links TRBV11-2 to TRBJ2-1, with TRBD2 identical over 8 bases. Germline V CDR1 and CDR2: SGHAT, FQNNGV. The CDR3 runs 15 residues. After removal of 4 bases from V and 12 bases from J, the junction contained 14 bases not matched to a gene. The CDR3 region is CASSSLAGPLGGQFF. Here the CDR3 DNA reads TGTGCCAGCAGCTCCTTAGCGGGACCTCTGGGGGGGCAGTTCTTC.

V and J are TRBV4-1 and TRBJ2-3, with TRBD1 matching 9 bases. The CDR3 contains 15 residues. Trimming cost V 3 bases and J 2 bases; bases outside gene matches: 3. Germline V gene lookup returns CDR1 MGHRA and CDR2 YSYEKL. CDR3 DNA sequence: TGCGCCAGCAGCCAGGGACAGGGTGACACAGATACGCAGTATTTT. Translated, it gives CASSQGQGDTDTQYF.

This chain uses TRBV15 with TRBJ2-5; 16 bases fit TRBD2. The junction had 3 bases not matched to a gene; V was cut back by 2 bases and J by 3 bases. The CDR3 sequence is 17 residues long. Germline loops: CDR1 LNHNV, CDR2 YYDKDF (reference sequence). CDR3 nucleotides: TGTGCCACCAGCAGATGGGGACTAGCGGGAGGGGAAGAGACCCAGTACTTC. Translated: CATSRWGLAGGEETQYF.

The chain links TRBV3-1 (or the pseudogene TRBV3-2) to TRBJ2-7, with TRBD1 matching 10 bases. This CDR3 contains 15 residues. V trimming: 5 bases; J trimming: 6 bases; junction bases outside the gene matches: 10. Germline V gives CDR1 LGHDT, CDR2 YNNKEL (reference sequence). CDR3 in DNA: TGTGCCAGCAGCGGAAGAGACAGGGGGCCGAGCGAGCAGTACTTC. Translated, it gives CASSGRDRGPSEQYF.

The J gene is TRBJ1-6, the V gene TRBV19; D gene ambiguous. The CDR3 is made up of 14 amino acids. The V and J ends lost 6 bases and 7 bases respectively, with 13 bases between them. Per the germline V gene, CDR1 is LNHDA and CDR2 is SQIVND (reference sequence). This CDR3 is CASRRHRDNSPLHF. In DNA form, the CDR3 reads TGTGCCAGTAGGAGACACCGTGACAATTCACCCCTCCACTTT. Full variable domain (outside the CDR3, taken from reference TRBV19 and TRBJ1-6): DGGITQSPKYLFRKEGQNVTLSCEQNLNHDAMYWYRQDPGQGLRLIYYSQIVNDFQKGDIAEGYSVSREKKESFPLTVTSAQKNPTAFYLCASRRHRDNSPLHFGNGTRLTVT.

J is TRBJ2-7 and V is TRBV9, with D maybe TRBD2 (5 bases). The CDR3 is 12 residues long. The V gene's germline CDR1 is SGDLS and CDR2 YYNGEE. V was shortened by 3 bases and J by 4 bases, with 8 bases between the two germline ends. The CDR3, as DNA: TGTGCCAGCAGCGGTAGCGAGTACGAGCAGTACTTC. Translation gives CASSGSEYEQYF.

The J gene is TRBJ1-1, the V gene TRBV7-2, with TRBD1 matching 8 bases. This CDR3 has 16 residues. V was pared by 3 bases and J by 5 bases, with 11 bases of the junction left unmatched. Germline CDR1 reads SGHTA; CDR2 reads FQGNSA. This chain's CDR3 is CASSFQGAGVGTEAFF. DNA of the CDR3: TGTGCCAGCAGCTTCCAGGGGGCAGGGGTGGGGACTGAAGCTTTCTTT. The full variable domain, completed using reference TRBV7-2 and TRBJ1-1, is GAGVSQSPSNKVTEKGKDVELRCDPISGHTALYWYRQSLGQGLEFLIYFQGNSAPDKSGLPSDRFSAERTGGSVSTLTIQRTQQEDSAVYLCASSFQGAGVGTEAFFGQGTRLTVV.